Each of the 21 T cell receptor beta chains below was sequenced from the same sample in a study of neoadjuvant anti-PD-1 for oral cavity cancer. The repertoire was sequenced with immunoSEQ multiplex PCR; TCRdb's copy has only in-frame clones and lacks some. This sample has roughly 8,900 clones, with less than 70% found just once. The time point: after neoadjuvant nivolumab, at surgical resection. Sequences were derived from PBMCs, sampled after nivolumab (anti-PD-1) treatment. The receptors here all came from a person between 40 and 85 years old with oral cavity squamous cell carcinoma.

The rearrangement uses TRBV6-5 and TRBJ2-1; D gene uncertain. CDR3 length: 14 residues. Germline CDR1 reads MNHEY; CDR2 reads SVGAGI. Trimming pared 6 bases from V and 6 bases from J, leaving 15 bases between. As DNA, the CDR3 is TGTGCCAGCAGCGGAGAAGTTCTTACCAATGAGCAGTTCTTC. Translation gives CASSGEVLTNEQFF.

V and J are TRBV5-1 and TRBJ2-2; 8 bases map to TRBD2. Germline V gene data show CDR1 as SGHRS and CDR2 as YFSETQ. This CDR3 spans 15 amino acids. Germline trimming cut 1 base from V and 3 bases from J; bases unmatched to any gene: 2. CDR3 residues: CASSLSLADTGELFF. The CDR3 DNA reads TGCGCCAGCAGCTTGTCACTAGCGGACACCGGGGAGCTGTTTTTT.

The chain carries TRBV12-5 and TRBJ2-1; 11 bases align to TRBD2. CDR3 length: 14 residues. The germline CDR1 and CDR2 sequences are LGHNT and FRNRAP. J was trimmed by 16 bases and V by 1 base; bases with no gene match: 9. CDR3 sequence reads: CASGLAGTSGLTFF. The CDR3 nucleotides read TGTGCTAGTGGTTTGGCTGGGACTAGCGGATTAACTTTCTTC. The complete variable domain, with remaining parts taken from reference TRBV12-5 and TRBJ2-1, reads DARVTQTPRHKVTEMGQEVTMRCQPILGHNTVFWYRQTMMQGLELLAYFRNRAPLDDSGMPKDRFSAEMPDATLATLKIQPSEPRDSAVYFCASGLAGTSGLTFFGPGTRLTVL.

The CDR3 coding sequence is TGTGCCAGCAGCTTAACGGGGAGCGGGGCCGTTAATGAGCAGTTCTTC. It yields the protein CASSLTGSGAVNEQFF. The genes are TRBV7-3 and TRBJ2-1; 7 nucleotides align to TRBD2. The CDR3 loop spans 16 amino acids. Per germline, CDR1 SGHTA and CDR2 FQGTGA. The J segment lost 7 bases and the V segment lost 0 bases, leaving 9 bases of the junction unmatched.

The gene calls are TRBV5-1 and TRBJ2-7; no reliable D call. Trimming took 0 bases from V and 6 from J, leaving 16 bases between them. The CDR3 spans 15 residues. The germline gives CDR1 SGHRS, CDR2 YFSETQ. In DNA, the CDR3 is TGCGCCAGCAGCTTGGGTGTGTTGGGCACGGGCGAGCAGTACTTC. Amino acid sequence: CASSLGVLGTGEQYF.

This clone was picked up a small number of times. The chain carries TRBV7-9 and TRBJ1-5; tentatively, D is TRBD1 (6 bases). Looked up from germline, CDR1 is SEHNR and CDR2 is FQNEAQ (reference sequence). The CDR3 extends over 14 amino acids. The V end was cut by 1 base, the J end by 6 bases, with 10 bases between. CDR3 sequence (DNA): TGTGCCAGCAGCTTAGGCAGGGGTGGTCAGCCCCAGCATTTT. It translates to CASSLGRGGQPQHF.

The V call is TRBV6-4, the J call TRBJ1-1; no reliable D call. The CDR3 is 13 amino acids. CDR1 MRHNA and CDR2 SNTAGT come from the germline V gene. The V end was cut by 8 bases, the J end by 1 base, with 11 bases between. CDR3 protein: CASGRNPNTEAFF. The CDR3 coding sequence is TGTGCCAGCGGGCGAAACCCGAACACTGAAGCTTTCTTT.

This chain joins TRBV14 and TRBJ2-2; D unclear. Germline-derived CDR1 and CDR2 are SGHDN and FVKESK. V shed 4 bases and J shed 4 bases, with 7 bases lying between them. The length of the CDR3 is 13 residues. The CDR3, as DNA: TGTGCCAGCAGCCCTCAGGCCACCGGGGAGCTGTTTTTT. Its protein product is CASSPQATGELFF.

The genes are TRBV9 and TRBJ2-7; 7 bases fit TRBD1. CDR3 length: 17 residues. With V trimmed by 3 bases and J by 6 bases, 18 bases remained unmatched. Germline CDR1 is SGDLS and CDR2 is YYNGEE. The CDR3 DNA sequence: TGTGCCAGCAGCGCGCCCCCCGGGACAGCCCTTGAAGTCGAGCAGTACTTC. Translation: CASSAPPGTALEVEQYF.

The rearrangement joins TRBV6-1 to TRBJ2-2; 7 bases fit TRBD1. V gave up 0 bases and J gave up 5 bases; unmatched junction bases: 9. CDR3 length equals 17 residues. The V gene's germline CDR1 is MNHNS and CDR2 SASEGT. CDR3 DNA: TGTGCCAGCAGTGAAGCGCAGTTGGCAGGGGGAACCGGGGAGCTGTTTTTT. As protein: CASSEAQLAGGTGELFF.

This clone has only a few counts. This sequence joins TRBV5-8 and TRBJ2-5; D tentatively reads TRBD1 or TRBD2 (5 bases each). The CDR3 loop spans 16 amino acids. Trimming pared 1 base from V and 2 bases from J, leaving 15 bases between. Germline loops: CDR1 SGHTS, CDR2 YDEGEE. DNA for the CDR3: TGTGCCAGCAGCTTGAGAGGGGCCGTTAGTCAAGAGACCCAGTACTTC. Amino acids: CASSLRGAVSQETQYF.

The rearrangement joins TRBV19 to TRBJ1-2; D is unclear. With 5 bases removed from V and 13 bases from J, the gap between germline ends came to 17 bases. The CDR3 length is 12 residues. Germline V gene sequence: CDR1 LNHDA, CDR2 SQIVND (reference sequence). The CDR3 spells CASSFLRETVTF. The CDR3 DNA reads as TGTGCCAGTAGTTTTTTACGGGAGACCGTCACCTTC.

The J gene is TRBJ2-1, the V gene TRBV6-1; D is tentatively TRBD1 or TRBD2 (5 bases each). CDR3 length: 15 residues. Trimming removed 6 bases at V and 2 bases at J, with 14 bases between. In germline, CDR1 is MNHNS, CDR2 SASEGT. The CDR3 spells CASRGVASAYNEQFF. As DNA, the CDR3 is TGTGCCAGCAGGGGGGTAGCTAGTGCCTACAATGAGCAGTTCTTC.

This clone was recorded once. This chain connects TRBV16 to TRBJ1-5, with 10 bases fitting TRBD1. The CDR3 length is 15 residues. Germline V gene data show CDR1 as KGHSY and CDR2 as FQNENV. Trimming at V came to 4 bases and at J to 2 bases, leaving 2 bases not matched to a gene. In DNA form, the CDR3 reads TGTGCCAGCAGCCCCGGGACAGGGGGCAATCAGCCCCAGCATTTT. Translation gives CASSPGTGGNQPQHF.

The V and J genes are TRBV21-1 and TRBJ1-2. TRBV21-1 is a pseudogene locus. The CDR3 sequence is 14 residues long. The CDR3: CASSKSGDSYGYTF. The CDR3 bases are TGTGCCAGCAGCAAATCGGGAGACAGTTATGGCTACACCTTC.

The chain recombines TRBV4-2 with TRBJ2-5, with D possibly being TRBD1 or TRBD2 (5 bases each). The CDR3 sequence is 16 residues long. Trimming removed 9 bases from V and 2 bases from J, with 22 bases in between. Germline loops: CDR1 LGHNA, CDR2 YNFKEQ. CDR3 region: CASAGTSGGRQETQYF. CDR3 DNA sequence: TGTGCCAGTGCCGGGACGTCAGGAGGCAGACAAGAGACCCAGTACTTC.

The chain recombines TRBV9 with TRBJ1-1; 9 bases are shared with TRBD1. From germline, CDR1 is SGDLS and CDR2 YYNGEE. The CDR3 is made up of 14 amino acids. Unmatched junction bases numbered 2, after V lost 3 bases and J lost 2 bases. The CDR3 sequence: CASSGGQGNTEAFF. The CDR3 DNA sequence: TGTGCCAGCAGCGGGGGACAGGGCAACACTGAAGCTTTCTTT. The full variable domain, in which reference TRBV9 and TRBJ1-1 provide the parts outside the CDR3, is DSGVTQTPKHLITATGQRVTLRCSPRSGDLSVYWYQQSLDQGLQFLIQYYNGEERAKGNILERFSAQQFPDLHSELNLSSLELGDSALYFCASSGGQGNTEAFFGQGTRLTVV.

The chain has TRBV6-5 and TRBJ1-2; D is perhaps TRBD1 (5 bases). CDR3 length: 14 amino acids. Trimming cost V 7 bases and J 6 bases, with 18 bases left between them. CDR1 is MNHEY and CDR2 is SVGAGI in the germline V gene. CDR3 residues: CASKGRELGNGYTF. For the CDR3, the DNA is TGTGCCAGCAAGGGCAGGGAGTTAGGGAATGGCTACACCTTC.

The chain carries TRBV11-2 and TRBJ1-2; D gene ambiguous. The CDR3 length is 14 residues. Deletions cut 1 base from V and 2 bases from J, with 8 bases between. CDR1 and CDR2 (germline): SGHAT, FQNNGV. Written as DNA, the CDR3 is TGTGCCAGCAGCTTAGCAACGGGGAACTATGGCTACACCTTC. Translation: CASSLATGNYGYTF.

A few counts support this clone. V and J are TRBV7-6 and TRBJ2-1; D is unclear. The CDR3 extends over 15 amino acids. The germline CDR1 and CDR2 sequences are SGHVS and FNYEAQ. The V end was cut by 3 bases, the J end by 0 bases, with 9 bases between. The CDR3 coding sequence is TGTGCCAGCAGCTTCTCGGCCCCCTCCTACAATGAGCAGTTCTTC. It yields the protein CASSFSAPSYNEQFF.

The chain carries TRBV6-1 and TRBJ2-7, with D possibly TRBD2 on 5 matching bases. Trimming cost V 6 bases and J 7 bases, with 10 bases left between them. The CDR3 has 11 residues. The germline gives CDR1 MNHNS, CDR2 SASEGT. The CDR3 DNA reads as TGTGCCAGCAGGGAGTCGGGGGAGCAGTACTTC. It translates to CASRESGEQYF.